The present T cell receptor beta chain was sequenced within a study of shared clonotypes between healthy human individuals. The method was immunoSEQ multiplex PCR; TCRdb's version includes in-frame clones alone and lacks a portion of them. This sample yields 2 million to 2.5 million clones, of which 85% to 95% are seen a single time; approximately 0.4% belongs to the top ten. This clone was observed once. The junction does not match germline at one end; this may be a read error. CDR1 KGHSY and CDR2 FQNENV come from the germline V gene. There are 13 residues in the CDR3. This sequence was found in a man younger than 35 in good health. Some clones in this sample may be carry-over from other donors' samples. The V and J genes are TRBV16 and TRBJ1-3; weak D call: TRBD1 (6 bases). Sequencing was carried out using naive CD4+ T cells from PBMCs. Subset specified: CD45RA+ positively selected. The CDR3 loop is CASSPTQGTTIYF. Written as DNA, the CDR3 is TGTGCCAGCAGCCCTACACAGGGAACCACCATATATTTT.